This T cell receptor (beta chain) was profiled in a study of blood T cell repertoires in COVID-19. The CDR3 totals 19 residues. V gave up 3 bases and J gave up 1 base; unmatched junction bases: 14. The germline V gene encodes CDR1 SGHAT and CDR2 FQNNGV. Method: immunoSEQ multiplex PCR; TCRdb's copy keeps in-frame clones and lacks some. Of 250,000 or so clones listed, 90% to 95% are singletons. Sequenced: PBMCs or T cells enriched from blood (not recorded which). This chain joins TRBV11-2 and TRBJ2-1; TRBD1 agrees at 8 bases. This receptor was identified in a human donor in a cohort exposed to, infected with or recovered from COVID-19 (not recorded which). The donor label of this sample is uncertain. CDR3 region: CASSFQGALGGRSYNEQFF. Written as DNA, the CDR3 is TGTGCCAGCAGCTTTCAGGGGGCTCTAGGGGGGCGATCCTACAATGAGCAGTTCTTC.